These 23 T cell receptor beta chains were all obtained from the same sample, sequenced in a study of Ad26.COV2.S vaccination and SARS-CoV-2 variants. Clones were read by immunoSEQ multiplex PCR, and TCRdb kept only the in-frame ones, dropping some. The sample includes 300,000 to 450,000 clones, about 92% seen only once; the top ten take under 5%. Sequencing was performed on peripheral blood, taken after recovery from COVID-19. Receptor source: a human donor who had recovered from COVID-19.

This sequence joins TRBV6-5 and TRBJ1-2, with D possibly matching TRBD1 (6 bases). This CDR3 comprises 14 residues. Trimming shortened V by 7 bases and J by 3 bases, and 15 bases separated the two germline ends. The V gene's germline CDR1 is MNHEY and CDR2 SVGAGI. This CDR3 reads CASTGGGGDYGYTF. Written as DNA, the CDR3 is TGTGCCAGCACCGGGGGAGGGGGGGACTATGGCTACACCTTC.

This clone was seen a handful of times. This chain joins TRBV7-9 and TRBJ2-7; a weak D match, TRBD2 (5 bases). The CDR3 contains 14 residues. Trimming took 5 bases from V and 7 from J, leaving 18 bases between them. Looked up from germline, CDR1 is SEHNR and CDR2 is FQNEAQ (reference sequence). CDR3 protein: CASSPPRSTGEQYF. The DNA for the CDR3 is TGTGCCAGCAGCCCCCCCAGGTCCACGGGGGAGCAGTACTTC.

This sequence joins TRBV5-6 and TRBJ2-7; D is undetermined. Germline CDR1 SGHDT, CDR2 YYEEEE. The CDR3 length is 14 residues. V lost 0 bases, J lost 1 base, and 8 bases lay in between. The CDR3 DNA reads as TGTGCCAGCAGCTTGGCCTCAATATCCTACGAGCAGTACTTC. Translated: CASSLASISYEQYF.

V and J are TRBV5-8 and TRBJ2-1, with a tentative D call TRBD1 (5 bases). The CDR3 contains 15 residues. V lost 1 base, J lost 7 bases, and 15 bases lay in between. Germline CDR1 is SGHTS and CDR2 is YDEGEE. CDR3 sequence (DNA): TGTGCCAGCAGCTTGACCCAGGGATTAAGTAATGAGCAGTTCTTC. Translation gives CASSLTQGLSNEQFF.

This chain connects TRBV15 to TRBJ1-5; 9 nucleotides match TRBD1. The CDR3 extends over 14 amino acids. The trim removed 5 bases at V and 7 bases at J, leaving 6 bases unmatched. Germline CDR1 LNHNV, CDR2 YYDKDF (reference sequence). For the CDR3, the DNA is TGTGCCACCAGCTGGGGACAGGGTGGCCAGCCCCAGCATTTT. It is translated as CATSWGQGGQPQHF.

V usage is TRBV6-1 and J usage is TRBJ2-4, with 7 bases identical to TRBD1. Germline CDR1 MNHNS, CDR2 SASEGT. Losses at the gene ends were 4 bases for V and 0 bases for J; bases not matched to a gene: 9. The CDR3 is made up of 17 amino acids. CDR3 nucleotide sequence: TGTGCCAGCAGTGCACAGGGGATACTTCTAGCCAAAAACATTCAGTACTTC. It translates to CASSAQGILLAKNIQYF.

This rearrangement joins TRBV5-1 to TRBJ1-1; D is undetermined. This CDR3 is built from 16 residues. Germline assignment: CDR1 SGHRS and CDR2 YFSETQ. Between the trimmed V and J ends, which lost 4 bases and 0 bases, there was a span of 16 bases. In nucleotides, the CDR3 is TGCGCCAGCAGCCAGACCCCTGTGGGGATGAACACTGAAGCTTTCTTT. The encoded protein is CASSQTPVGMNTEAFF.

Only one count was recorded for this clone. The V and J genes are TRBV6-6 and TRBJ2-7; 15 bases agree with TRBD2. This CDR3 region has 15 residues. Germline CDR1 reads MNHNY; CDR2 reads SVGAGI (reference sequence). V gave up 4 bases and J gave up 4 bases; unmatched junction bases: 2. The CDR3 reads CASSWTSGGEYEQYF. The CDR3, as DNA: TGTGCCAGCAGTTGGACTAGCGGGGGGGAATACGAGCAGTACTTC.

V and J are TRBV7-2 and TRBJ2-1; no clear D gene. CDR1 SGHTA and CDR2 FQGNSA come from the germline V gene. Trimming pared 5 bases from V and 4 bases from J, leaving 15 bases between. There are 15 residues in the CDR3. DNA for the CDR3: TGTGCCAGCAGCCCCGAAAGGCGGCGGTACAATGAGCAGTTCTTC. Amino acid sequence: CASSPERRRYNEQFF.

This chain joins TRBV13 and TRBJ2-3; D not resolved. The CDR3 totals 14 residues. Trimming removed 3 bases at V and 6 bases at J, with 13 bases between. The germline V gene encodes CDR1 PRHDT and CDR2 FYEKMQ (reference sequence). DNA for the CDR3: TGTGCCAGCAGCTTGCCGGGCCACCCCGATACGCAGTATTTT. Protein sequence: CASSLPGHPDTQYF.

This rearrangement joins TRBV5-1 to TRBJ1-2; D gene ambiguous. This CDR3 spans 13 amino acids. CDR1 and CDR2 from the germline V gene are SGHRS and YFSETQ. Trimming took off 3 bases at V and 5 bases at J, with 11 bases between the two ends. The CDR3, as DNA: TGCGCCAGCAGCTCGTTACACGGATATGGCTACACCTTC. Translated, it gives CASSSLHGYGYTF.

This chain joins TRBV2 and TRBJ1-2; TRBD1 might be the D (5 bases). V was trimmed by 7 bases and J by 8 bases, leaving 17 bases between them. Germline assignment: CDR1 SNHLY and CDR2 FYNNEI. There are 13 residues in the CDR3. This chain's CDR3 is CASTPARGRGYTF. The CDR3 DNA sequence: TGTGCCAGCACTCCGGCGAGGGGACGGGGCTACACCTTC.

The rearrangement joins TRBV27 to TRBJ2-7, with D perhaps TRBD1 or TRBD2 (7 bases each). With 3 bases removed from V and 2 bases from J, the gap between germline ends came to 17 bases. Germline CDR1 is MNHEY and CDR2 is SMNVEV (reference sequence). The CDR3 has 16 residues. CDR3: CASSFSGTALPYEQYF. The DNA of the CDR3 is TGTGCCAGCAGTTTCAGCGGGACAGCTTTACCCTACGAGCAGTACTTC.

The chain joins TRBV5-6 to TRBJ2-5; a weak D match, TRBD2 (5 bases). Trimming took off 4 bases at V and 6 bases at J, with 13 bases between the two ends. Germline CDR1 and CDR2: SGHDT and YYEEEE. The CDR3 is 13 amino acids. The CDR3 spells CASSPEGVQTQYF. CDR3 nucleotide sequence: TGTGCCAGCAGCCCTGAGGGCGTGCAGACCCAGTACTTC. Full variable domain (outside the CDR3, taken from reference TRBV5-6 and TRBJ2-5): DAGVTQSPTHLIKTRGQQVTLRCSPKSGHDTVSWYQQALGQGPQFIFQYYEEEERQRGNFPDRFSGHQFPNYSSELNVNALLLGDSALYLCASSPEGVQTQYFGPGTRLLVL.

The V and J genes are TRBV10-2 and TRBJ2-7, with TRBD2 as a possible D gene (5 bases). Trimming took 3 bases from V and 3 from J, leaving 15 bases between them. CDR3 length: 15 residues. CDR1 WSHSY and CDR2 SAAADI come from the germline V gene. The CDR3 DNA reads TGCGCCAGCAGTGATGGTAGCGCCGGCTACTACGAGCAGTACTTC. Encoded protein: CASSDGSAGYYEQYF.

The gene calls are TRBV11-1 and TRBJ2-5; tentatively, D is TRBD1 (5 bases). V gave up 3 bases and J gave up 4 bases, with 12 bases separating them. The CDR3 spans 14 residues. From germline, CDR1 is SGHAT and CDR2 FQDESV (reference sequence). DNA for the CDR3: TGTGCCAGCAGCTTGCAGGGTACTCGAGAGACCCAGTACTTC. The encoded protein is CASSLQGTRETQYF.

In DNA, the CDR3 is TGCGCCAGCAGGTCGGACGAGGAGGGCTACACCTTC. Residues: CASRSDEEGYTF. The chain joins TRBV5-1 to TRBJ1-2, with D unclear. The CDR3 has 12 residues. Germline V CDR1 and CDR2: SGHRS, YFSETQ. Trimming took off 5 bases at V and 8 bases at J, with 13 bases between the two ends.

J is TRBJ2-7 and V is TRBV4-1, with 7 bases matching TRBD2. CDR3 size: 15 residues. V was pared by 1 base and J by 2 bases, with 5 bases of the junction left unmatched. From germline, CDR1 is MGHRA and CDR2 YSYEKL. The CDR3 bases are TGCGCCAGCAGCCAAGTGACGGGAGGTCCCTACGAGCAGTACTTC. Protein product: CASSQVTGGPYEQYF.

The CDR3, as DNA: TGCAGCGCCTCCCTGTGGGGCAATCAGCCCCAGCATTTT. This translates into CSASLWGNQPQHF. The chain has TRBV29-1 and TRBJ1-5; D not certain. V shed 7 bases and J shed 2 bases, with 12 bases lying between them. The CDR3 has 13 amino acids. Germline CDR1 is SQVTM and CDR2 is ANQGSEA.

This chain uses TRBV21-1 with TRBJ2-7; the listed D gene, TRBD1, was not tested against the DNA. TRBV21-1 is a listed pseudogene. The CDR3 is made up of 19 amino acids. CDR3 loop: CASSKAGPTGPPRPYEQYF. The DNA for the CDR3 is TGTGCCAGCAGCAAAGCCGGCCCGACAGGACCTCCCCGGCCATACGAGCAGTACTTC.

The chain employs TRBV7-2 and TRBJ1-3; D is undetermined. V was cut by 6 bases and J by 0 bases, with 9 bases left in between. CDR3 length: 14 amino acids. From germline, CDR1 is SGHTA and CDR2 FQGNSA. The CDR3 loop is CASRSAASGNTIYF. CDR3 nucleotides: TGTGCCAGCAGAAGCGCAGCCTCTGGAAACACCATATATTTT. The complete variable domain, with remaining parts taken from reference TRBV7-2 and TRBJ1-3, reads GAGVSQSPSNKVTEKGKDVELRCDPISGHTALYWYRQSLGQGLEFLIYFQGNSAPDKSGLPSDRFSAERTGGSVSTLTIQRTQQEDSAVYLCASRSAASGNTIYFGEGSWLTVV.

This sequence joins TRBV6-2 or TRBV6-3 and TRBJ1-6; D is possibly TRBD1 (5 bases). Per germline, CDR1 MNHEY and CDR2 SVGEGT. Trimming took 2 bases from V and 9 from J, leaving 5 bases between them. CDR3 size: 12 residues. The CDR3 region has the DNA TGTGCCAGCAGTTACGGGGGTTCACCCCTCCACTTT. Its protein product is CASSYGGSPLHF.

The rearrangement links TRBV5-5 to TRBJ1-6; D ambiguous. V lost 1 base, J lost 5 bases, and 7 bases lay in between. Germline V gene sequence: CDR1 SGHKS, CDR2 YYEKEE (reference sequence). This CDR3 is built from 14 residues. DNA for the CDR3: TGTGCCAGCAGCTTGAACAGACATAATTCACCCCTCCACTTT. This gives the protein CASSLNRHNSPLHF. Complete variable domain (other parts from reference TRBV5-5 and TRBJ1-6): DAGVTQSPTHLIKTRGQQVTLRCSPISGHKSVSWYQQVLGQGPQFIFQYYEKEERGRGNFPDRFSARQFPNYSSELNVNALLLGDSALYLCASSLNRHNSPLHFGNGTRLTVT.